These 5 T cell receptor beta chains share one sample of origin, sequenced in a study of pediatric ulcerative colitis. During colonoscopy, one to two rectal pinch biopsies were collected. The assay was immunoSEQ multiplex PCR, and TCRdb's table has in-frame clones only and misses some. The sample records 23,000 or so clones, about 65% being singletons. Material: gut tissue. The receptors here all came from a boy aged 5-17 years with severe ulcerative colitis.

The J gene is TRBJ2-5, the V gene TRBV27, with D unclear. Trimming left V 3 bases short and J 7 bases short, with 9 bases between. Germline values: CDR1 MNHEY, CDR2 SMNVEV (reference sequence). The CDR3 runs to 12 residues. In DNA, the CDR3 is TGTGCCAGCAGTTTCCCTTCCGGGACCCAGTACTTC. Translating it yields CASSFPSGTQYF.

This clone was seen a few times. The chain couples TRBV30 to TRBJ1-1, with D unclear. V gave up 0 bases and J gave up 0 bases, with 5 bases separating them. This CDR3 contains 13 residues. CDR1 is GTSNPN and CDR2 is SVGIG in the germline V gene (reference sequence). The CDR3: CAWSVSLNTEAFF. Here the CDR3 DNA reads TGTGCCTGGAGTGTATCTCTGAACACTGAAGCTTTCTTT.

The chain uses TRBV5-4 and TRBJ1-2; maybe TRBD1 (5 bases). Germline assignment: CDR1 SGHNT and CDR2 YYREEE (reference sequence). The CDR3 runs to 17 residues. Between the trimmed V and J ends, which lost 0 bases and 4 bases, there was a span of 19 bases. For the CDR3, the DNA is TGTGCCAGCAGCTTGGAAGGGACCATCATATTATTCTATGGCTACACCTTC. This gives the protein CASSLEGTIILFYGYTF.

This clone was detected a few times. The chain combines TRBV5-4 with TRBJ1-1, with D possibly being TRBD1 (5 bases). The CDR3 is 14 amino acids. Germline V gene data show CDR1 as SGHNT and CDR2 as YYREEE (reference sequence). V dropped 3 bases and J dropped 0 bases, with 9 bases sitting between them. CDR3 sequence reads: CASSWNRLNTEAFF. Here the CDR3 DNA reads TGTGCCAGCAGCTGGAACAGGTTGAACACTGAAGCTTTCTTT.

The rearrangement links TRBV25-1 to TRBJ2-5, with TRBD2 matching over 8 bases. The germline V gene has CDR1 MGHDK and CDR2 SYGVNS. J lost 2 bases, V lost 4 bases, and 9 bases had no gene match. CDR3 size: 16 residues. The CDR3 DNA reads as TGTGCCAGCAGTGGGCGGCGCGGGGGGCCTCAAGAGACCCAGTACTTC. Amino acids: CASSGRRGGPQETQYF.